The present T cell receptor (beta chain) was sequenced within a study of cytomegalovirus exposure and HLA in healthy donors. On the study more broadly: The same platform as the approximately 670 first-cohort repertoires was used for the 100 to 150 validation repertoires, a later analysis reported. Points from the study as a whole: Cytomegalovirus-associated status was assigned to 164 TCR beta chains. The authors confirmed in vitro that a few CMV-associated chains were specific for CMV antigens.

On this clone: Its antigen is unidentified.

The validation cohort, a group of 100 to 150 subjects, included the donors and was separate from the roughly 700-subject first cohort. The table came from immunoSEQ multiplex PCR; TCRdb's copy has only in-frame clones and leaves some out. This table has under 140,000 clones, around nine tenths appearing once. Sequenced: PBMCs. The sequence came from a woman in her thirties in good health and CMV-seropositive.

The CDR3 spells CASSRPGQKNTEAFF. The CDR3 coding sequence is TGTGCCAGCAGTCGCCCGGGACAGAAGAACACTGAAGCTTTCTTT. The chain couples TRBV6-5 to TRBJ1-1, with 7 bases identical to TRBD1. Losses at the gene ends were 5 bases for V and 1 base for J; bases not matched to a gene: 7. Per the germline V gene, CDR1 is MNHEY and CDR2 is SVGAGI. The CDR3 is 15 residues long.